The 31 T cell receptor beta chains below were found in one sample sequenced in a study of cytomegalovirus exposure and HLA in healthy donors. PCR amplification relied on 60 Vbeta primers (plus 13 Jbeta primers). Sequencing was performed with immunoSEQ multiplex PCR; in TCRdb, only in-frame clones are kept and a portion is missing. The sample contains some 45,000 clones, around 70% of which appear only once. The sequenced material came from PBMCs. The receptors stem from a young woman in good health and CMV-seronegative.

This chain uses TRBV7-2 with TRBJ1-5; D not certain. This CDR3 is 15 amino acids long. Germline lookup yields CDR1 SGHTA and CDR2 FQGNSA. Trimming took 4 bases from V and 1 from J, leaving 11 bases between them. CDR3 sequence reads: CASSWGGESNQPQHF. The CDR3 region has the DNA TGTGCCAGCAGCTGGGGTGGGGAGAGCAATCAGCCCCAGCATTTT.

V usage is TRBV20-1 and J usage is TRBJ1-1; D might be TRBD1 (5 bases). Germline V gene sequence: CDR1 DFQATT, CDR2 SNEGSKA (reference sequence). Trimming removed 0 bases at V and 8 bases at J, with 7 bases between. CDR3 size: 11 residues. The CDR3 reads CSAREPGEAFF. The CDR3 bases are TGCAGTGCTAGAGAGCCAGGGGAAGCTTTCTTT.

The rearrangement joins TRBV10-3 to TRBJ1-3; TRBD1 agrees at 9 bases. V was clipped by 6 bases and J by 4 bases; unmatched bases: 7. In germline, CDR1 is ENHRY, CDR2 SYGVKD. The CDR3 runs 15 residues. For the CDR3, the DNA is TGTGCCATCAGCGACCCGGGGACAGGGGGAAACACCATATATTTT. Translating it yields CAISDPGTGGNTIYF.

This chain links TRBV7-2 with TRBJ2-7; 11 bases agree with TRBD1. V was pared by 5 bases and J by 1 base, with 1 base of the junction left unmatched. CDR3 length: 14 amino acids. Germline lookup yields CDR1 SGHTA and CDR2 FQGNSA. CDR3 in amino acids: CASSGQGASYEQYF. CDR3 DNA: TGTGCCAGCAGCGGACAGGGGGCTTCCTACGAGCAGTACTTC.

The gene calls are TRBV27 and TRBJ1-2; TRBD1 agrees at 9 bases. CDR1 and CDR2 (germline): MNHEY, SMNVEV (reference sequence). The CDR3 loop spans 15 amino acids. Trimming at V came to 7 bases and at J to 5 bases, leaving 11 bases not matched to a gene. The CDR3 region is CASTPSGGTGYGYTF. The CDR3 DNA is TGTGCCAGCACCCCTTCGGGCGGGACAGGGTATGGCTACACCTTC.

A few counts support this clone. V is TRBV5-4 and J is TRBJ2-1; 12 nucleotides agree with TRBD2. The trim removed 0 bases at V and 7 bases at J, leaving 5 bases unmatched. The length of the CDR3 is 16 residues. Germline-derived CDR1 and CDR2 are SGHNT and YYREEE (reference sequence). CDR3 in amino acids: CASSLEGTSGRNEQFF. CDR3 DNA: TGTGCCAGCAGCTTGGAAGGTACTAGCGGGAGGAATGAGCAGTTCTTC.

This clone was seen only a few times. Other DNA sequences from this sample encode an identical CDR3 as well. CDR3 DNA: TGCAGCGCCCCCGGTGGCCCCGGCCGGGATTACACTGAAGCTTTCTTT. Translating it yields CSAPGGPGRDYTEAFF. The J gene is TRBJ1-1, the V gene TRBV29-1, with D uncertain. The germline V gene has CDR1 SQVTM and CDR2 ANQGSEA. The V end was cut by 7 bases, the J end by 3 bases, with 24 bases between. The CDR3 loop spans 16 amino acids.

This sequence joins TRBV7-9 and TRBJ2-7; TRBD2 might be the D (5 bases). The CDR3 covers 13 residues. CDR1 and CDR2 from the germline V gene are SEHNR and FQNEAQ (reference sequence). The V and J ends lost 8 bases and 3 bases respectively, with 14 bases between them. The CDR3 bases are TGTGCCAGCGGACTGTCAGCGAGCTACGAGCAGTACTTC. Residues: CASGLSASYEQYF.

This clone was observed once. The rearrangement uses TRBV7-9 and TRBJ1-1; no definite D call. The CDR3 runs 12 residues. The germline gives CDR1 SEHNR, CDR2 FQNEAQ (reference sequence). V was shortened by 3 bases and J by 12 bases, with 14 bases between the two germline ends. The chain's CDR3 is CASSFGVSRTFF. The CDR3 DNA reads TGTGCCAGCAGCTTCGGGGTGTCTAGGACTTTCTTT.

This chain links TRBV19 with TRBJ1-4; 8 bases agree with TRBD1. The CDR3 totals 16 residues. The ends lost 7 bases at V and 0 bases at J; junction bases unmatched: 7. Germline lookup yields CDR1 LNHDA and CDR2 SQIVND (reference sequence). CDR3 nucleotides: TGTGCCAGTAAAGACAGGGGTCGGGCAACTAATGAAAAACTGTTTTTT. It is translated as CASKDRGRATNEKLFF.

The V gene is TRBV7-6, the J gene TRBJ2-1, with D possibly TRBD1 on 6 matching bases. V lost 0 bases to trimming and J lost 7 bases, with 13 bases between them. The CDR3 is 15 residues long. In germline, CDR1 is SGHVS, CDR2 FNYEAQ. This chain's CDR3 is CASSLAGGDRNEQFF. The CDR3 bases are TGTGCCAGCAGCTTAGCTGGCGGAGACAGGAATGAGCAGTTCTTC.

This clone was counted a few times. V and J are TRBV5-8 and TRBJ2-2, with TRBD1 matching 10 bases. CDR1 SGHTS and CDR2 YDEGEE come from the germline V gene. The V segment lost 5 bases and the J segment 3 bases; nucleotides outside the gene matches: 7. The CDR3 consists of 16 residues. The CDR3 reads CASRNLGQGDTGELFF. In DNA, the CDR3 is TGTGCCAGCAGAAACTTAGGACAGGGGGACACCGGGGAGCTGTTTTTT.

The chain couples TRBV30 to TRBJ2-3, with D perhaps TRBD1 (6 bases). Germline loops: CDR1 GTSNPN, CDR2 SVGIG (reference sequence). Trimming took off 5 bases at V and 10 bases at J, with 22 bases between the two ends. This CDR3 is built from 14 residues. In nucleotides, the CDR3 is TGTGCCTGGGATTTACAGGGACCTCAGGGTGCGCAGTATTTT. Protein sequence: CAWDLQGPQGAQYF. Complete variable domain (other parts from reference TRBV30 and TRBJ2-3): SQTIHQWPATLVQPVGSPLSLECTVEGTSNPNLYWYRQAAGRGLQLLFYSVGIGQISSEVPQNLSASRPQDRQFILSSKKLLLSDSGFYLCAWDLQGPQGAQYFGPGTRLTVL.

The chain joins TRBV10-2 to TRBJ1-1, with TRBD1 identical over 10 bases. V shed 7 bases and J 5 bases; nucleotides not matched to a gene: 10. The CDR3 loop spans 15 amino acids. Germline values: CDR1 WSHSY, CDR2 SAAADI. CDR3 coding DNA: TGCGCCAGCACTCTCATAGGGACAGGGGAAACTGAAGCTTTCTTT. Translated: CASTLIGTGETEAFF.

V and J are TRBV5-1 and TRBJ2-2; 9 positions agree with TRBD1. V shed 5 bases, J shed 4 bases, and the junction held 6 bases outside the gene matches. Germline values: CDR1 SGHRS, CDR2 YFSETQ. The CDR3 runs to 15 residues. The CDR3 protein is CASRGTGMFTGELFF. The CDR3 region has the DNA TGCGCCAGCAGGGGGACAGGGATGTTCACCGGGGAGCTGTTTTTT.

The gene calls are TRBV29-1 and TRBJ2-7, with 9 positions matching TRBD1. V was pared by 7 bases and J by 5 bases, with 12 bases of the junction left unmatched. The CDR3 has 14 amino acids. From germline, CDR1 is SQVTM and CDR2 ANQGSEA. CDR3 residues: CSAGRDRVADEQYF. In DNA, the CDR3 is TGCAGCGCGGGCCGGGACAGGGTCGCCGACGAGCAGTACTTC.

The chain has TRBV5-1 and TRBJ1-5; D gene unclear. CDR1 is SGHRS and CDR2 is YFSETQ in the germline V gene. V lost 3 bases and J lost 7, with 14 bases in between. The CDR3 runs 14 residues. CDR3 amino acids: CASSSGEVGQPQHF. DNA for the CDR3: TGCGCCAGCAGCTCCGGGGAGGTTGGGCAGCCCCAGCATTTT.

This clone was counted a few times. The CDR3 nucleotides read TGTGCCAGCAGCCCCACTCCGTCAGGAGAGACCCAGTACTTC. This encodes CASSPTPSGETQYF. The V and J genes are TRBV6-1 and TRBJ2-5; D is uncertain. Germline loops: CDR1 MNHNS, CDR2 SASEGT. The CDR3 is 14 residues long. V dropped 6 bases and J dropped 4 bases, with 15 bases sitting between them.

The J gene is TRBJ1-2, the V gene TRBV6-5; 7 bases fit TRBD1. CDR3 size: 15 residues. Germline V lookup: CDR1 MNHEY, CDR2 SVGAGI. Unmatched junction bases numbered 6, after V lost 0 bases and J lost 5 bases. The DNA of the CDR3 is TGTGCCAGCAGTTACTCTCGTGACAGGGAATATGGCTACACCTTC. This codes for CASSYSRDREYGYTF.

The count of this clone is one. This chain uses TRBV7-8 with TRBJ1-1; no clear D gene. Germline V CDR1 and CDR2: SGHVS, FQNEAQ. The CDR3 is made up of 14 amino acids. V lost 5 bases and J 1 base, leaving 11 bases between the germline ends. The CDR3 loop reads CASSLLGGNTEAFF. CDR3 bases: TGTGCCAGCAGCCTCTTGGGAGGGAACACTGAAGCTTTCTTT.

The gene calls are TRBV13 and TRBJ2-7; D not certain. V lost 4 bases to trimming and J lost 2 bases, with 6 bases between them. Germline loops: CDR1 PRHDT, CDR2 FYEKMQ (reference sequence). This CDR3 has 12 amino acids. The CDR3 DNA follows: TGTGCCAGCAGCTCGTATACCTACGAGCAGTACTTC. It translates to CASSSYTYEQYF.

This sequence joins TRBV30 and TRBJ1-5; 7 nucleotides match TRBD1. The CDR3 covers 15 residues. V was clipped by 7 bases and J by 4 bases; unmatched bases: 13. Germline V gives CDR1 GTSNPN, CDR2 SVGIG (reference sequence). Here the CDR3 DNA reads TGTGCCTCCCAGTCAGGGGACAGCGGGAATCAGCCCCAGCATTTT. As protein: CASQSGDSGNQPQHF.

The chain carries TRBV9 and TRBJ2-1; D might be TRBD2 (6 bases). The CDR3 totals 14 residues. V was trimmed by 3 bases and J by 9 bases, leaving 16 bases between them. The germline gives CDR1 SGDLS, CDR2 YYNGEE. DNA for the CDR3: TGTGCCAGCAGCGAGAGTGGGGAGGCTGGTGAGCAGTTCTTC. Translated: CASSESGEAGEQFF.

The chain carries TRBV7-9 and TRBJ1-5, with D unresolved. CDR1 is SEHNR and CDR2 is FQNEAQ in the germline V gene (reference sequence). V was cut by 5 bases and J by 3 bases, with 5 bases left in between. This CDR3 has 12 residues. The CDR3 coding sequence is TGTGCCAGCAGCCGGGACAATCAGCCCCAGCATTTT. Translated, it gives CASSRDNQPQHF.

A few counts support this clone. The rearrangement links TRBV9 to TRBJ2-7; D may be TRBD1 (5 bases). CDR3 length equals 15 residues. The ends were cut back, 0 bases at V and 5 bases at J, with 15 bases in the middle. CDR1 and CDR2 from the germline V gene are SGDLS and YYNGEE. CDR3 in DNA: TGTGCCAGCAGCGTAGACCCCCAGGGATCCAACGAGCAGTACTTC. This gives the protein CASSVDPQGSNEQYF.

This rearrangement joins TRBV30 to TRBJ1-3; no reliable D call. The germline V gene has CDR1 GTSNPN and CDR2 SVGIG (reference sequence). The CDR3 runs to 13 residues. Trimming removed 3 bases at V and 3 bases at J, with 9 bases between. In nucleotides, the CDR3 is TGTGCCTGGAGAGCAGGAGGTGGAAACACCATATATTTT. Amino acids: CAWRAGGGNTIYF.

The sample holds a few counts of this clone. CDR3 coding DNA: TGTGCCAGCAGCCCCACTAGCGGGGGGGCAGATACGCAGTATTTT. Protein: CASSPTSGGADTQYF. The chain is built from TRBV6-4 and TRBJ2-3, with 13 bases that match TRBD2. Germline CDR1 reads MRHNA; CDR2 reads SNTAGT. J gave up 4 bases and V 6 bases, and 4 bases lay outside the gene matches. CDR3 length: 15 amino acids.

The chain's CDR3 is CASSRGPSSYNEQFF. The CDR3 DNA reads as TGTGCCAGCAGCCGTGGGCCGAGCTCCTACAATGAGCAGTTCTTC. The rearrangement joins TRBV5-6 to TRBJ2-1, with no clear D. Germline CDR1 SGHDT, CDR2 YYEEEE. The CDR3 contains 15 residues. V lost 4 bases and J lost 0, with 11 bases in between.

V and J are TRBV5-6 and TRBJ1-1, with 9 bases identical to TRBD1. The germline gives CDR1 SGHDT, CDR2 YYEEEE. The ends lost 0 bases at V and 6 bases at J; junction bases unmatched: 3. The CDR3 length is 14 residues. The CDR3 spells CASSLAGTGSEAFF. The DNA for the CDR3 is TGTGCCAGCAGCTTGGCGGGGACAGGGTCTGAAGCTTTCTTT.

This clone was counted a single time. The V call is TRBV7-6, the J call TRBJ2-7; 11 bases map to TRBD2. Germline CDR1 is SGHVS and CDR2 is FNYEAQ. The CDR3 sequence is 15 residues long. J lost 2 bases, V lost 3 bases, and 3 bases had no gene match. The CDR3 loop reads CASSLGLADTYEQYF. The CDR3 bases are TGTGCCAGCAGCTTGGGACTAGCGGATACCTACGAGCAGTACTTC.

The sample holds one count of this clone. The chain links TRBV30 to TRBJ2-2; TRBD2 agrees at 15 bases. Germline values: CDR1 GTSNPN, CDR2 SVGIG (reference sequence). CDR3 length: 15 residues. Trimming removed 2 bases from V and 6 bases from J; junction bases left unmatched: 1. This CDR3 reads CAWSRTSGGAGELFF. Here the CDR3 DNA reads TGTGCCTGGAGTCGGACTAGCGGGGGGGCCGGGGAGCTGTTTTTT.